This T cell receptor (beta chain) was obtained from a study of blood T cells in healthy people across ages. A sample-barcoded 5' primer and a J-beta primer mix were used in a second PCR of roughly 6 to 11 cycles. TCRdb analysed the 5' RACE reads with MiXCR anew, one entry per CDR3 protein. This sample has some 1.4 million distinct CDR3 sequences, with about 43% found just once. Comments on this clonotype: Its antigen remains unknown.

Germline V gene lookup returns CDR1 MNHEY and CDR2 SVGAGI. V lost 3 bases to trimming and J lost 5 bases, with 11 bases between them. The CDR3 totals 14 residues. Findings and limits, study-wide: Naive CD4+ cells and diversity were both higher in long-lived donors than in aged donors.

This receptor was obtained from a woman between 18 and 29 years old in good health. This chain connects TRBV6-5 to TRBJ2-1; D is perhaps TRBD1 or TRBD2 (5 bases each). Sequenced input: blood. In DNA form, the CDR3 reads TGTGCCAGCAGTTATCAGGGCGGGCACAATGAGCAGTTCTTC. Its translation: CASSYQGGHNEQFF.